Below, 23 T cell receptor beta chains from the same sample are listed, as sequenced in a study of T cell responses to AZD1222 COVID-19 vaccine. TCRdb keeps only in-frame clones here, not all; method: immunoSEQ multiplex PCR. The data show more than 95,000 clones, around 89% seen once. The starting material was peripheral blood, obtained on day 0 of MenACWY control vaccination. The receptors originated from an adult in good health.

This clone was seen a single time. The chain combines TRBV9 with TRBJ1-4; the match to TRBD1 covers 9 bases. The length of the CDR3 is 14 residues. Unmatched junction bases numbered 5, after V lost 3 bases and J lost 8 bases. CDR1 is SGDLS and CDR2 is YYNGEE in the germline V gene. The CDR3 here is CASSAGQGGEKLFF. DNA of the CDR3: TGTGCCAGCAGCGCGGGACAGGGTGGGGAAAAACTGTTTTTT.

The rearrangement uses TRBV21-1 and TRBJ2-1; the table names TRBD1, a call not compared with the DNA. TRBV21-1 has pseudogene status. This CDR3 has 17 residues. CDR3 DNA sequence: TGTGCCAGCAGCAAAAAGAAGGGGATTGTACGCTACAATGAGCAGTTCTTC. Translating it yields CASSKKKGIVRYNEQFF.

The CDR3 spells CASSRRRSQDSGSFYEQYF. The DNA for the CDR3 is TGTGCCAGCAGCCGTCGGCGAAGTCAGGATAGCGGGAGTTTTTACGAGCAGTACTTC. This chain links TRBV7-2 with TRBJ2-7, with 9 bases fitting TRBD2. The CDR3 has 19 residues. Germline assignment: CDR1 SGHTA and CDR2 FQGNSA. V shed 5 bases, J shed 4 bases, and the junction held 21 bases outside the gene matches.

V usage is TRBV6-5 and J usage is TRBJ1-1, with 8 bases fitting TRBD1. CDR3 length: 15 residues. CDR1 is MNHEY and CDR2 is SVGAGI in the germline V gene. The V segment lost 7 bases and the J segment 1 base; nucleotides outside the gene matches: 8. The CDR3 sequence: CASNEGQGQNTEAFF. DNA for the CDR3: TGTGCCAGCAACGAAGGACAGGGCCAGAACACTGAAGCTTTCTTT.

This clone was picked up one time. This chain links TRBV5-6 with TRBJ1-2, with a weak D call TRBD1 (5 bases). V lost 1 base to trimming and J lost 5 bases, with 9 bases between them. This CDR3 comprises 13 residues. Germline values: CDR1 SGHDT, CDR2 YYEEEE. In DNA form, the CDR3 reads TGTGCCAGCAGCTTGCAGGGAAAGTATGGCTACACCTTC. Its translation: CASSLQGKYGYTF.

Here the CDR3 DNA reads TGTGCCAGCAGCTCCAGGTCAGGGACAACTGAAGCTTTCTTT. Translating it yields CASSSRSGTTEAFF. The chain combines TRBV7-9 with TRBJ1-1, with D possibly being TRBD1 (6 bases). Germline V gene lookup returns CDR1 SEHNR and CDR2 FQNEAQ (reference sequence). This CDR3 contains 14 residues. Deletions cut 4 bases from V and 5 bases from J, with 14 bases between.

The chain uses TRBV7-3 and TRBJ2-5; 9 positions match TRBD2. Looked up from germline, CDR1 is SGHTA and CDR2 is FQGTGA. The ends lost 5 bases at V and 7 bases at J; junction bases unmatched: 11. The CDR3 has 15 amino acids. The CDR3 DNA follows: TGTGCCAGCAGCCGAGTAGCGGGAGCTTCGGTGACCCAGTACTTC. Residues: CASSRVAGASVTQYF.

V is TRBV4-3 and J is TRBJ1-6; no firm D call. CDR3 length: 15 residues. V lost 1 base and J 1 base, leaving 5 bases between the germline ends. Germline V gene lookup returns CDR1 LGHNA and CDR2 YSLEER. CDR3 nucleotide sequence: TGCGCCAGCAGCCAAGTGGGATCCTATAATTCACCCCTCCACTTT. Protein sequence: CASSQVGSYNSPLHF.

The chain employs TRBV2 and TRBJ2-7, with 12 bases lining up with TRBD2. This CDR3 is built from 16 residues. The junction had 7 bases not matched to a gene; V was cut back by 4 bases and J by 3 bases. CDR1 SNHLY and CDR2 FYNNEI come from the germline V gene. CDR3 protein: CASSGTSGVAFYEQYF. The CDR3 DNA reads TGTGCCAGCAGTGGGACTAGCGGGGTAGCGTTCTACGAGCAGTACTTC.

V and J are TRBV6-2 or TRBV6-3 and TRBJ2-3; D perhaps matches TRBD2 (6 bases). Per germline, CDR1 MNHEY and CDR2 SVGEGT. This CDR3 has 14 amino acids. With 5 bases removed from V and 2 bases from J, the gap between germline ends came to 11 bases. As DNA, the CDR3 is TGTGCCAGCAGTGGACTAATCGACACAGATACGCAGTATTTT. This codes for CASSGLIDTDTQYF.

The chain couples TRBV12-2 to TRBJ2-7; TRBD1, as called in the table, went unchecked against the DNA. TRBV12-2 is a pseudogene segment. The length of the CDR3 is 16 residues. CDR3 coding DNA: TGTGCAAGTCGCTTAGCTCCCCGGGACAGAGCCTACGAGCAGTACTTC. It codes for CASRLAPRDRAYEQYF.

CDR3 region: CASSQVNLVGRAQETQYF. CDR3 in DNA: TGCGCCAGCAGCCAAGTCAACCTAGTCGGGAGGGCTCAAGAGACCCAGTACTTC. The V call is TRBV4-1, the J call TRBJ2-5; the match to TRBD2 covers 8 bases. The length of the CDR3 is 18 residues. Germline values: CDR1 MGHRA, CDR2 YSYEKL. V lost 1 base, J lost 2 bases, and 12 bases stayed unmatched.

The gene calls are TRBV5-6 and TRBJ2-1; no definite D call. CDR1 and CDR2 (germline): SGHDT, YYEEEE. The CDR3 spans 17 residues. Trimming took off 0 bases at V and 4 bases at J, with 17 bases between the two ends. The chain's CDR3 is CASSLALSRARYNEQFF. In DNA form, the CDR3 reads TGTGCCAGCAGCTTGGCGCTCTCACGGGCGAGGTACAATGAGCAGTTCTTC.

V is TRBV27 and J is TRBJ1-6, with no clear D. The CDR3 is 15 amino acids. V was shortened by 2 bases and J by 6 bases, with 11 bases between the two germline ends. Germline lookup yields CDR1 MNHEY and CDR2 SMNVEV (reference sequence). Here the CDR3 reads CASSLKWVANSPLHF. The CDR3 coding sequence is TGTGCCAGCAGTTTAAAATGGGTCGCTAATTCACCCCTCCACTTT.

The CDR3 reads CASSPTSSSGSWNEQFF. The CDR3 DNA sequence: TGCGCCAGCAGCCCGACCTCGAGTAGCGGGAGTTGGAATGAGCAGTTCTTC. The chain has TRBV5-1 and TRBJ2-1, with 9 bases that match TRBD2. There are 17 residues in the CDR3. From germline, CDR1 is SGHRS and CDR2 YFSETQ. J was trimmed by 7 bases and V by 4 bases; bases with no gene match: 15.

The chain uses TRBV3-1 (or the pseudogene TRBV3-2) and TRBJ2-1, with D possibly matching TRBD1 (6 bases). With 6 bases removed from V and 9 bases from J, the gap between germline ends came to 12 bases. CDR1 is LGHDT and CDR2 is YNNKEL in the germline V gene (reference sequence). This CDR3 region has 12 residues. This CDR3 reads CASRPARGEQFF. The CDR3, as DNA: TGTGCCAGCAGGCCAGCCAGGGGTGAGCAGTTCTTC.

V gene TRBV27 combines with J gene TRBJ1-1, with D maybe TRBD1 (6 bases). V was pared by 1 base and J by 1 base, with 10 bases between. CDR3 length: 15 residues. Germline V CDR1 and CDR2: MNHEY, SMNVEV (reference sequence). CDR3 DNA: TGTGCCAGCAGTTTATACGACAGGCGGAACACTGAAGCTTTCTTT. It encodes CASSLYDRRNTEAFF.

This chain uses TRBV10-3 with TRBJ2-2; TRBD1 matches 10 bases. CDR1 ENHRY and CDR2 SYGVKD come from the germline V gene. The V gene end was trimmed by 4 bases and the J gene end by 6 bases; junction bases not matched to a gene: 2. There are 14 residues in the CDR3. CDR3 in DNA: TGTGCCATCAGTGGTGACAGGGGGCCCGGGGAGCTGTTTTTT. Translation gives CAISGDRGPGELFF.

The genes are TRBV27 and TRBJ1-1, with 9 bases matching TRBD1. The CDR3 contains 14 residues. The ends lost 5 bases at V and 6 bases at J; junction bases unmatched: 7. Germline V CDR1 and CDR2: MNHEY, SMNVEV (reference sequence). The CDR3 nucleotides are TGTGCCAGCAGTCGGGACAGGGTATCTGCTGAAGCTTTCTTT. This encodes CASSRDRVSAEAFF.

The chain couples TRBV3-1 (or the pseudogene TRBV3-2) to TRBJ2-5; a weak D match, TRBD1 (6 bases). Germline values: CDR1 LGHDT, CDR2 YNNKEL (reference sequence). V lost 7 bases and J lost 3, with 18 bases in between. This CDR3 is 15 amino acids long. The CDR3 sequence is CASNKLGTTEETQYF. CDR3 sequence (DNA): TGTGCCAGCAACAAACTCGGGACAACCGAAGAGACCCAGTACTTC.

J is TRBJ1-2 and V is TRBV9, with 7 bases that match TRBD1. The CDR3 is 14 residues long. V dropped 6 bases and J dropped 5; count of bases not matched to a gene: 10. Germline V gene data show CDR1 as SGDLS and CDR2 as YYNGEE. The CDR3 region has the DNA TGTGCCAGCACCCGGGACAGCCTTCCGTATGGCTACACCTTC. Amino acids: CASTRDSLPYGYTF.

J is TRBJ2-3 and V is TRBV3-1 (or the pseudogene TRBV3-2); 8 bases agree with TRBD2. Germline lookup yields CDR1 LGHDT and CDR2 YNNKEL (reference sequence). The CDR3 length is 15 residues. Unmatched junction bases numbered 9, after V lost 6 bases and J lost 4 bases. The CDR3 here is CASSRTSITADTQYF. The CDR3 nucleotides are TGTGCCAGCAGTAGGACTAGCATCACCGCAGATACGCAGTATTTT.

The table lists this clone with a count of one. This chain links TRBV27 with TRBJ1-2, with 12 bases matching TRBD1. CDR3 length: 15 amino acids. Germline trimming cut 5 bases from V and 4 bases from J; bases unmatched to any gene: 5. Germline CDR1 MNHEY, CDR2 SMNVEV (reference sequence). CDR3 sequence (DNA): TGTGCCAGCAGTCCAGGGACAGGGGGCGTCTATGGCTACACCTTC. Its protein product is CASSPGTGGVYGYTF.